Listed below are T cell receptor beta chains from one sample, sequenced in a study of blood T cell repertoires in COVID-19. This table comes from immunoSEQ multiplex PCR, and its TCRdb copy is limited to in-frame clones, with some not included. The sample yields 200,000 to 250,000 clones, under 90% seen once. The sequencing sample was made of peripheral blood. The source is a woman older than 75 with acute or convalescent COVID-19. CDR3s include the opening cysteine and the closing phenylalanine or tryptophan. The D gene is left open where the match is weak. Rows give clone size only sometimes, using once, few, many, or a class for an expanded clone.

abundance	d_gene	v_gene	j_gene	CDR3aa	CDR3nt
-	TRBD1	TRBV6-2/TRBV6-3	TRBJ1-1	CASSYRTGVTEAFF	TGTGCCAGCAGTTACCGGACAGGGGTCACTGAAGCTTTCTTT
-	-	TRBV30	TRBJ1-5	CAWSSGNQPQHF	TGTGCCTGGAGTTCTGGCAATCAGCCCCAGCATTTT
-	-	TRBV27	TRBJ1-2	CASSLSSGSNYGYTF	TGTGCCAGCAGTTTATCATCAGGTTCTAACTATGGCTACACCTTC
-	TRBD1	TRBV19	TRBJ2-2	CASSIPQGAGTGELFF	TGTGCCAGTAGTATACCCCAGGGGGCGGGCACCGGGGAGCTGTTTTTT
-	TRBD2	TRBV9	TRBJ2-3	CASSARQRGASDTQYF	TGTGCCAGCAGCGCGCGTCAGCGGGGGGCCTCAGATACGCAGTATTTT
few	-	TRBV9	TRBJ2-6	CASSVGYSGANVLTF	TGTGCCAGCAGCGTAGGCTACTCTGGGGCCAACGTCCTGACTTTC
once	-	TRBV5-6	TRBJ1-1	CASSLASTEAFF	TGTGCCAGCAGCTTGGCCAGCACTGAAGCTTTCTTT
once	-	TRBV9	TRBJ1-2	CASSVESRINYGYTF	TGTGCCAGCAGCGTAGAATCGAGGATTAACTATGGCTACACCTTC
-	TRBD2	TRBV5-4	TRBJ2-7	CASSIRLAGGPGEQYF	TGTGCCAGCAGCATCCGACTAGCGGGGGGGCCGGGTGAGCAGTACTTC
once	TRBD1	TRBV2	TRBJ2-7	CASVEGQGIREQYF	TGTGCCAGCGTCGAGGGACAGGGGATCCGCGAGCAGTACTTC
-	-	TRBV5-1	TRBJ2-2	CASSSRQTNTGELFF	TGCGCCAGCAGCTCACGACAGACGAACACCGGGGAGCTGTTTTTT
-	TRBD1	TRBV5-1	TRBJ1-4	CASSLDRANEKLFF	TGCGCCAGCAGCCTCGACAGGGCTAATGAAAAACTGTTTTTT
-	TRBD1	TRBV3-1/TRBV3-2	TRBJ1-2	CASSQDGTGGGYTF	TGTGCCAGCAGCCAAGACGGGACAGGGGGCGGCTACACCTTC
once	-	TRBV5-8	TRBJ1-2	CASSLGDSFYGYTF	TGTGCCAGCAGCTTGGGTGACAGCTTTTATGGCTACACCTTC
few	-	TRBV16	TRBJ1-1	CASSQSGANTEAFF	TGTGCCAGCAGCCAATCGGGGGCGAACACTGAAGCTTTCTTT
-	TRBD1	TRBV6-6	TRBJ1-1	CASTNLRTGKAFF	TGTGCCAGCACTAATCTAAGGACAGGGAAAGCTTTCTTT
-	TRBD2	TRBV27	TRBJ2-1	CASRRTSGLSSYNEQFF	TGTGCCAGCAGGAGGACTAGCGGATTGAGCTCCTACAATGAGCAGTTCTTC
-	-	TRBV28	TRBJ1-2	CASSSITGSYGYTF	TGTGCCAGCAGTTCCATAACAGGGTCTTATGGCTACACCTTC
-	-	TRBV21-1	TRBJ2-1	CASISSVPIAGAPGFSYNEQFF	TGTGCCAGCATTTCGTCCGTCCCAATAGCGGGGGCCCCAGGCTTCTCCTACAATGAGCAGTTCTTC
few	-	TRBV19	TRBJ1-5	CASSIERVQRVQPQHF	TGTGCCAGTAGTATAGAAAGAGTCCAACGGGTTCAGCCCCAGCATTTT
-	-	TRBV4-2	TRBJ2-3	CASSQGGVVADTQYF	TGTGCCAGCAGCCAAGGGGGGGTTGTCGCAGATACGCAGTATTTT
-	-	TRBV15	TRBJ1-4	CATSRDRATNEKLFF	TGTGCCACCAGCAGAGACAGGGCGACTAATGAAAAACTGTTTTTT
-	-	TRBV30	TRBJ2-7	CAWSPGVLPYEQYF	TGTGCCTGGAGTCCCGGGGTACTACCCTACGAGCAGTACTTC
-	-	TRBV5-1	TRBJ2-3	CASSFNQQGTSTDTQYF	TGCGCCAGCAGCTTCAACCAACAGGGAACTAGCACAGATACGCAGTATTTT
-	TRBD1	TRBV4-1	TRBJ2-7	CASSQGTDRGYEQYF	TGCGCCAGCAGCCAAGGGACGGACAGGGGCTACGAGCAGTACTTC
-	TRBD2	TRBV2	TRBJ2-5	CASSESGLAGRYQETQYF	TGTGCCAGCAGTGAATCGGGACTAGCGGGGAGGTACCAAGAGACCCAGTACTTC